These 11 T cell receptor beta chains share one sample of origin, sequenced in a study of blood T cell repertoires in COVID-19. Data came from immunoSEQ multiplex PCR; TCRdb stores just in-frame clones and leaves some out. The sample yields roughly 90,000 clones, 87% seen once. The source material was peripheral blood. Receptors originate from a human donor in a cohort sampled during active COVID-19.

The sample holds one count of this clone. This rearrangement joins TRBV7-2 to TRBJ2-3; 11 positions match TRBD2. CDR1 and CDR2 from the germline V gene are SGHTA and FQGNSA. The trim removed 4 bases at V and 3 bases at J, leaving 12 bases unmatched. CDR3 length: 18 residues. In DNA form, the CDR3 reads TGTGCCAGCAGCTCGGAGAAACTAGCGGGAGTGTCGACAGATACGCAGTATTTT. Protein product: CASSSEKLAGVSTDTQYF.

V usage is TRBV29-1 and J usage is TRBJ1-1; D unclear. Germline V gene lookup returns CDR1 SQVTM and CDR2 ANQGSEA. The CDR3 totals 14 residues. V was clipped by 4 bases and J by 0 bases, with 12 bases between them. CDR3 sequence: CSVGEGSMNTEAFF. The CDR3 nucleotides read TGCAGCGTTGGGGAGGGTTCAATGAACACTGAAGCTTTCTTT.

The chain has TRBV28 and TRBJ1-2; TRBD1 matches 10 bases. CDR1 and CDR2 from the germline V gene are MDHEN and SYDVKM. This CDR3 has 14 amino acids. V was clipped by 8 bases and J by 3 bases; unmatched bases: 6. CDR3 sequence (DNA): TGTGCCAGCCGGGGACAGGGGACTCACTATGGCTACACCTTC. This sequence encodes CASRGQGTHYGYTF.

This chain connects TRBV20-1 to TRBJ2-5; weak D call: TRBD2 (6 bases). The CDR3 covers 11 residues. Per germline, CDR1 DFQATT and CDR2 SNEGSKA (reference sequence). Trimming pared 7 bases from V and 4 bases from J, leaving 10 bases between. The CDR3 bases are TGCAGTGGGGAAGCGGGAGAGACCCAGTACTTC. This translates into CSGEAGETQYF.

The rearrangement uses TRBV24-1 and TRBJ2-1, with TRBD2 matching over 9 bases. Germline-derived CDR1 and CDR2 are KGHDR and SFDVKD. There are 17 residues in the CDR3. The ends lost 4 bases at V and 2 bases at J; junction bases unmatched: 8. The CDR3 nucleotides read TGTGCCACCAGTGACCCCGGGACTAGCCTGACCTACAATGAGCAGTTCTTC. Protein sequence: CATSDPGTSLTYNEQFF.

The V gene is TRBV19, the J gene TRBJ2-5; D is unclear. This CDR3 spans 12 amino acids. Germline-derived CDR1 and CDR2 are LNHDA and SQIVND (reference sequence). V shed 5 bases and J shed 5 bases, with 9 bases lying between them. CDR3 in amino acids: CASSRGWETQYF. CDR3 in DNA: TGTGCCAGTAGTCGAGGATGGGAGACCCAGTACTTC.

This sequence joins TRBV18 and TRBJ2-2; 13 bases fit TRBD2. V lost 10 bases and J lost 2; bases outside the gene matches: 4. The CDR3 is 15 residues long. Germline CDR1 and CDR2: KGHSH and LQKENI. The CDR3 protein is CATGLAGANTGELFF. CDR3 DNA sequence: TGTGCCACCGGACTAGCGGGAGCCAACACCGGGGAGCTGTTTTTT.

The chain carries TRBV3-1 (or the pseudogene TRBV3-2) and TRBJ2-1; weak D call: TRBD2 (7 bases). Per germline, CDR1 LGHDT and CDR2 YNNKEL (reference sequence). This CDR3 is built from 16 residues. With 5 bases removed from V and 10 bases from J, the gap between germline ends came to 24 bases. CDR3 DNA sequence: TGTGCCAGCAGCGCCCGGTGGAGGGAGGGCCAGGGGGAGCAGTTCTTC. This encodes CASSARWREGQGEQFF.

The V call is TRBV7-3, the J call TRBJ2-2; 8 positions agree with TRBD1. V shed 3 bases and J 7 bases; nucleotides not matched to a gene: 4. The CDR3 length is 14 residues. Germline V gene data show CDR1 as SGHTA and CDR2 as FQGTGA. DNA of the CDR3: TGTGCCAGCAGCTTCCAGGGGGCGAACGGGGAGCTGTTTTTT. This gives the protein CASSFQGANGELFF.

The chain links TRBV6-1 to TRBJ2-7, with 13 bases aligning to TRBD2. The length of the CDR3 is 17 residues. Trimming took 4 bases from V and 4 from J; bases not matched to a gene: 10. CDR1 and CDR2 from the germline V gene are MNHNS and SASEGT. CDR3 in amino acids: CASSGLAGGLTGYEQYF. CDR3 sequence (DNA): TGTGCCAGCAGTGGACTAGCGGGAGGTCTAACGGGATACGAGCAGTACTTC.

The chain is built from TRBV9 and TRBJ2-2; 9 nucleotides agree with TRBD1. The CDR3 loop spans 15 amino acids. Germline V lookup: CDR1 SGDLS, CDR2 YYNGEE. The V and J ends lost 4 bases and 13 bases, in that order; junction bases with no gene match: 14. The CDR3 sequence: CASSSRPGTGSGLFF. CDR3 nucleotides: TGTGCCAGCAGCTCTCGTCCCGGGACAGGGAGCGGGCTGTTTTTT. The whole variable domain, filled in from reference TRBV9 and TRBJ2-2, reads DSGVTQTPKHLITATGQRVTLRCSPRSGDLSVYWYQQSLDQGLQFLIQYYNGEERAKGNILERFSAQQFPDLHSELNLSSLELGDSALYFCASSSRPGTGSGLFFGEGSRLTVL.